Given below is one T cell receptor beta chain in context. cDNA prepared by RNA extraction and subsequent reverse transcription served as the template for sequencing. The data were produced by immunoSEQ multiplex PCR, yet TCRdb's version contains in-frame clones alone and is incomplete. The sample has about 200,000 clones; around 56% are singletons. These data belong to a study of CD8+ T cells in alopecia areata. Study-level background: For the treated group, dosing was oral tofacitinib at 5 to 10 mg twice daily. By percentage of affected scalp area, the severity of treated patients was scored.

Treatment indicated: oral pan-JAK inhibitor, 5-10 mg twice daily. Germline CDR1 and CDR2: GTSNPN and SVGIG (reference sequence). The V gene lost 3 bases and the J gene lost 2 bases, with 7 bases spanning the gap. The CDR3 covers 12 residues. Sequencing used CD4+ T cells sorted from blood, obtained at week 4, from a patient treated with tofacitinib. V and J are TRBV30 and TRBJ1-2, with D possibly TRBD1 on 5 matching bases. The TCR sequence derives from a human donor with alopecia areata. The CDR3 nucleotides read TGTGCCTGGAGAAGGGGAAACTATGGCTACACCTTC. Amino acids: CAWRRGNYGYTF.